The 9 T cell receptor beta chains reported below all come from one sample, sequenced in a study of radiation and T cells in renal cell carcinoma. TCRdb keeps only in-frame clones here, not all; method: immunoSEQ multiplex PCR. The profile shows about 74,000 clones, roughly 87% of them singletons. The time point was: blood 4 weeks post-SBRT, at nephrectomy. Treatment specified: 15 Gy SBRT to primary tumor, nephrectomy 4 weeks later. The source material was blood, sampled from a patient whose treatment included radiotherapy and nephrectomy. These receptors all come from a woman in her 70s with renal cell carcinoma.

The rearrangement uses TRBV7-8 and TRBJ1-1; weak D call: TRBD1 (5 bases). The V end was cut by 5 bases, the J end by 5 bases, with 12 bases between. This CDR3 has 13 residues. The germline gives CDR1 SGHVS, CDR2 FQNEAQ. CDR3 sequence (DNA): TGTGCCAGCAGCCGAGCGTGGGGGACTGAAGCTTTCTTT. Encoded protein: CASSRAWGTEAFF.

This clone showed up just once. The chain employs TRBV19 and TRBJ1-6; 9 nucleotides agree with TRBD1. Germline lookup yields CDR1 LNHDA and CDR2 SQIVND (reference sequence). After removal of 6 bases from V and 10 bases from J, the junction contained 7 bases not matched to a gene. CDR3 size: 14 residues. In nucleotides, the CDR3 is TGTGCCAGTAGCGGAACAGGGGGCGGATCACCCCTCCACTTT. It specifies CASSGTGGGSPLHF.

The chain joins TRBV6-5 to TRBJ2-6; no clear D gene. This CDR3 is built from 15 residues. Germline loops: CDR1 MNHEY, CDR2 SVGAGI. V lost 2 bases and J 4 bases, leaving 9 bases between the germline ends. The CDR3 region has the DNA TGTGCCAGCAGTTACGTCGGGTCGGGGGCCAACGTCCTGACTTTC. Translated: CASSYVGSGANVLTF.

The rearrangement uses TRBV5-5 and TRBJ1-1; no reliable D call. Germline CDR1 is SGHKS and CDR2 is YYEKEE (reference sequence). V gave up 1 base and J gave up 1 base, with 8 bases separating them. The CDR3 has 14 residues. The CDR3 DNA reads TGTGCCAGCAGCTTGAAGGGAAAGAACACTGAAGCTTTCTTT. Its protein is CASSLKGKNTEAFF.

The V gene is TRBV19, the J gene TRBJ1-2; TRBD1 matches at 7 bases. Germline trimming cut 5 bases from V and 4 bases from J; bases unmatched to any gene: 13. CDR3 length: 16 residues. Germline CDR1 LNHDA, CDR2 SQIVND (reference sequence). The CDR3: CASSRNLPGQTYGYTF. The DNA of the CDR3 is TGTGCCAGTAGTCGGAATCTCCCGGGACAGACCTATGGCTACACCTTC. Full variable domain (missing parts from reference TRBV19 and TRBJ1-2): DGGITQSPKYLFRKEGQNVTLSCEQNLNHDAMYWYRQDPGQGLRLIYYSQIVNDFQKGDIAEGYSVSREKKESFPLTVTSAQKNPTAFYLCASSRNLPGQTYGYTFGSGTRLTVV.

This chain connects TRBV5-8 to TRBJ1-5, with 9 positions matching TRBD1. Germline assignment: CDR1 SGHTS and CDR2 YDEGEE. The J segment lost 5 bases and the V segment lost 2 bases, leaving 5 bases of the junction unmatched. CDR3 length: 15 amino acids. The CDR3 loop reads CASSLGTGRDQPQHF. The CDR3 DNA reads TGTGCCAGCAGCTTAGGGACAGGGAGGGATCAGCCCCAGCATTTT. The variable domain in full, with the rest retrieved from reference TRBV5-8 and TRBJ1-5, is EAGVTQSPTHLIKTRGQQATLRCSPISGHTSVYWYQQALGLGLQFLLWYDEGEERNRGNFPPRFSGRQFPNYSSELNVNALELEDSALYLCASSLGTGRDQPQHFGDGTRLSIL.

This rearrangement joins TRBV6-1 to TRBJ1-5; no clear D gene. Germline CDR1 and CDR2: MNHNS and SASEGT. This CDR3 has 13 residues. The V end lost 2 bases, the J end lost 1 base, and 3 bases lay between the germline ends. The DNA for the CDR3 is TGTGCCAGCAGTGAACGGAGCAATCAGCCCCAGCATTTT. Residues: CASSERSNQPQHF.

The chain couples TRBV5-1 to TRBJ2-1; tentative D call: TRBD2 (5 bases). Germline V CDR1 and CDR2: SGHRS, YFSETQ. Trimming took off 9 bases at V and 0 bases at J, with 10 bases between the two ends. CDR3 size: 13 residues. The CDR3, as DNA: TGCGCCACCGGGGTCAGCTCCTACAATGAGCAGTTCTTC. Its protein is CATGVSSYNEQFF.

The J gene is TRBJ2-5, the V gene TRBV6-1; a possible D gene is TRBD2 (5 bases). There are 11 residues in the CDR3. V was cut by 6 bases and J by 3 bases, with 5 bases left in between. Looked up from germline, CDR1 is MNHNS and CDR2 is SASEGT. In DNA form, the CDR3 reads TGTGCCAGCAGGAGGGAAGAGACCCAGTACTTC. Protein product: CASRREETQYF.